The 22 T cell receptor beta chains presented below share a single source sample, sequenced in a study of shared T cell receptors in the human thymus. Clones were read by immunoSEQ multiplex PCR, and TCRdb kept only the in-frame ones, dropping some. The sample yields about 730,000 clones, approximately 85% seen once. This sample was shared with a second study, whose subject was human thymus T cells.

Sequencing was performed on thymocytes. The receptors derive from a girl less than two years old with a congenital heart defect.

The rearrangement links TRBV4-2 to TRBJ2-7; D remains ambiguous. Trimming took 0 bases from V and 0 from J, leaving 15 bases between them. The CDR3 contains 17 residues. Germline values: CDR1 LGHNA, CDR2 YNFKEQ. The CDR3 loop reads CASSQDGRCNISYEQYF. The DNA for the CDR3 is TGTGCCAGCAGCCAAGATGGGCGATGTAATATCTCCTACGAGCAGTACTTC.

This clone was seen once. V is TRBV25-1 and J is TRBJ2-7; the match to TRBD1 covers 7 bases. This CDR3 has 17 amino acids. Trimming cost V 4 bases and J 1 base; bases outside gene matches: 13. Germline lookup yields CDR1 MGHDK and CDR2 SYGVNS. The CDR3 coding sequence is TGTGCCAGCAGTGTACTCTCTCACCGGGACAGATCCTACGAGCAGTACTTC. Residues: CASSVLSHRDRSYEQYF.

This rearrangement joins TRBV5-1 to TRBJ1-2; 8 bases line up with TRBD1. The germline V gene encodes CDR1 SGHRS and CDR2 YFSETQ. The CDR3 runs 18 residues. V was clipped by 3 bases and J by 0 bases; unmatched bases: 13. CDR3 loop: CASSSKGQGRTSNYGYTF. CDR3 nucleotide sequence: TGCGCCAGCAGCTCTAAAGGACAGGGACGTACTTCTAACTATGGCTACACCTTC.

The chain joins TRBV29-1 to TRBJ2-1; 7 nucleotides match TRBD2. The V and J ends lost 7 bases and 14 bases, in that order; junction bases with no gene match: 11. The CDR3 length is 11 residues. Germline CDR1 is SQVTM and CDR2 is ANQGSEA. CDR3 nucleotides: TGCAGCGCTTCCAGCGGGATCTTCGAGTTCTTC. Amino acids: CSASSGIFEFF.

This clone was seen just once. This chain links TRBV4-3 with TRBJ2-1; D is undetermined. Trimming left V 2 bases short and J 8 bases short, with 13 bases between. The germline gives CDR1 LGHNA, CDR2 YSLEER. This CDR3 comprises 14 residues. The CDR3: CASSQKSQGDEQFF. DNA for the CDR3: TGCGCCAGCAGCCAAAAGAGCCAAGGAGATGAGCAGTTCTTC.

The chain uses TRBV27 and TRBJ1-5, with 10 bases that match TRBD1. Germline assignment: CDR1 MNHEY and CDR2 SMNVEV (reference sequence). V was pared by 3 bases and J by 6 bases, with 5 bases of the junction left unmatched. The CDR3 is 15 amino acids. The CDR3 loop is CASSLRTGGTQPQHF. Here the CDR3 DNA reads TGTGCCAGCAGTTTGAGGACAGGGGGGACTCAGCCCCAGCATTTT.

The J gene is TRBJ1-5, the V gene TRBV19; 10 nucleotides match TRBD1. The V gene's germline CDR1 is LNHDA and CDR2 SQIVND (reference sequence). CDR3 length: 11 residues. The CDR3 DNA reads TGTGCGACAGGGGGCGGCGAGCCCCAGCATTTT. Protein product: CATGGGEPQHF.

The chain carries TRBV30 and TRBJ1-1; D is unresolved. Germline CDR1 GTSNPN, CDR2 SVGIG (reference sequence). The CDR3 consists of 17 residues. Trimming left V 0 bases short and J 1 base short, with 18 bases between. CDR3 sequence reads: CAWSVSPRGAPNTEAFF. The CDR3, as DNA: TGTGCCTGGAGTGTGTCCCCTCGGGGAGCACCGAACACTGAAGCTTTCTTT.

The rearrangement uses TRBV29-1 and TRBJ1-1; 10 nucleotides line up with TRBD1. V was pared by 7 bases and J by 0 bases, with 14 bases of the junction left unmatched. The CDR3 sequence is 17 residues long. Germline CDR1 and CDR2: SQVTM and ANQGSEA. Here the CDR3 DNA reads TGCAGCGGGGCCCCGGGACAGGGGACCCCCATGAACACTGAAGCTTTCTTT. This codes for CSGAPGQGTPMNTEAFF.

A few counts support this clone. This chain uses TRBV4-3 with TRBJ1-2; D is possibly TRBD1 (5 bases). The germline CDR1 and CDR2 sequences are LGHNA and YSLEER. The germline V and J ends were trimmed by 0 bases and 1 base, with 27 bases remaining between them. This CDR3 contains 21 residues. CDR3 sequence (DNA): TGCGCCAGCAGCCAAGAAGAGCGGGGGAAACTTCCCACTACTGTTAACTATGGCTACACCTTC. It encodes CASSQEERGKLPTTVNYGYTF.

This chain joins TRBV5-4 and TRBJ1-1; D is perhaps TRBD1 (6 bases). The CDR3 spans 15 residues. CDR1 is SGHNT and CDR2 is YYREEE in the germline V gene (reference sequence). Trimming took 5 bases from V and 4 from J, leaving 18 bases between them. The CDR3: CASRESGEDGTEAFF. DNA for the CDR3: TGTGCCAGCAGGGAATCAGGGGAAGATGGCACTGAAGCTTTCTTT.

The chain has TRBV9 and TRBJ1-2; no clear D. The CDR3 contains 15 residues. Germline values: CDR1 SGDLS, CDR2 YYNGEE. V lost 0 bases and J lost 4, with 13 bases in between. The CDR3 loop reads CASSVAGRRPYGYTF. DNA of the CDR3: TGTGCCAGCAGCGTAGCGGGCAGGAGGCCCTATGGCTACACCTTC.

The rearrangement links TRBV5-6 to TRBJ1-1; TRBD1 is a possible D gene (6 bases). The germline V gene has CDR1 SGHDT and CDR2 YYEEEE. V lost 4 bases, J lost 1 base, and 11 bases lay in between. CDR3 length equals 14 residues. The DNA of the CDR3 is TGTGCCAGCAGCATGGGACACCCGAACACTGAAGCTTTCTTT. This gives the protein CASSMGHPNTEAFF.

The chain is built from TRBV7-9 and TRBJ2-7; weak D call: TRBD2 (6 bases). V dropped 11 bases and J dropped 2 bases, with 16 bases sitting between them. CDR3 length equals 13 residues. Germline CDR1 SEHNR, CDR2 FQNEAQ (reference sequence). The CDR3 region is CASLSGRTYEQYF. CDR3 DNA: TGTGCCTCTCTGAGCGGGCGGACCTACGAGCAGTACTTC.

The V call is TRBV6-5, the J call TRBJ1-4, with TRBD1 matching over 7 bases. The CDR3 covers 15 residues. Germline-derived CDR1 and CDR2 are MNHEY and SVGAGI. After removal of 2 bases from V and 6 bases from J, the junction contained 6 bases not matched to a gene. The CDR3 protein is CASSYGDSLHEKLFF. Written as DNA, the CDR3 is TGTGCCAGCAGTTACGGGGACAGCCTTCATGAAAAACTGTTTTTT.

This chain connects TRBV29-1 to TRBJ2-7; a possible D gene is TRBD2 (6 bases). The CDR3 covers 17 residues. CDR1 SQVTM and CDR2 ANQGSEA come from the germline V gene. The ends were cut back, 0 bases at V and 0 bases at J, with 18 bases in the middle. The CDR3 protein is CSVEDRVGDLGSYEQYF. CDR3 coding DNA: TGCAGCGTTGAAGATCGGGTAGGGGACTTAGGCTCCTACGAGCAGTACTTC.

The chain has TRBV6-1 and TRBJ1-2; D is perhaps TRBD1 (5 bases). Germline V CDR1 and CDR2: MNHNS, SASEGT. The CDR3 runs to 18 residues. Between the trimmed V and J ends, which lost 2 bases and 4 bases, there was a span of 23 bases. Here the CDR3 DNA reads TGTGCCAGCAGTGAATTTGGGACCCCCCAGGGAGGCCCCTATGGCTACACCTTC. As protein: CASSEFGTPQGGPYGYTF.

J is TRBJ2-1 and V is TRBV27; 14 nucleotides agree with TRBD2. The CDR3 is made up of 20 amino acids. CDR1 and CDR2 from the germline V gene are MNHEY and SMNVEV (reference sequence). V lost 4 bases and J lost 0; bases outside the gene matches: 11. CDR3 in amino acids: CASSWQRLAGGLNSYNEQFF. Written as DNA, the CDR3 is TGTGCCAGCAGTTGGCAAAGACTAGCGGGGGGGCTAAACTCCTACAATGAGCAGTTCTTC.

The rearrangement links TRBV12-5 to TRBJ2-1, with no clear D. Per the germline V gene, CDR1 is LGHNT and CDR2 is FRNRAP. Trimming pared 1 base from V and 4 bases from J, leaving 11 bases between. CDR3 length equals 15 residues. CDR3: CASGLDPPEYNEQFF. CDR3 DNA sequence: TGTGCTAGTGGTTTGGACCCCCCGGAGTACAATGAGCAGTTCTTC.

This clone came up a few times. The CDR3, as DNA: TGTGCCAGCAGGGCAGGGGTCTCCGGGGAGCTGTTTTTT. The encoded protein is CASRAGVSGELFF. The V gene is TRBV5-8, the J gene TRBJ2-2; D possibly corresponds to TRBD1 (6 bases). Germline lookup yields CDR1 SGHTS and CDR2 YDEGEE. Trimming took 5 bases from V and 6 from J, leaving 11 bases between them. This CDR3 has 13 amino acids.

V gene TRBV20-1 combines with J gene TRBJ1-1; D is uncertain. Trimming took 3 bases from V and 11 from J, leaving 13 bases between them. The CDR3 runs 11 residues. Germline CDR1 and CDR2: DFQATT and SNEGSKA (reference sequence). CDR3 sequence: CSASLPPQAFF. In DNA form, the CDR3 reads TGCAGTGCTAGTCTCCCCCCTCAGGCTTTCTTT.

CDR3 amino acids: CASSAGQGAGQPQHF. CDR3 in DNA: TGCGCCAGCAGCGCGGGACAGGGGGCGGGTCAGCCCCAGCATTTT. The V and J genes are TRBV5-1 and TRBJ1-5; 12 positions match TRBD1. Trimming at V came to 4 bases and at J to 6 bases, leaving 5 bases not matched to a gene. CDR3 size: 15 residues. Germline CDR1 SGHRS, CDR2 YFSETQ.